Sequencing of this T cell receptor beta chain was carried out in a study of identical twins. Healthy Caucasians supplied all donations. Study results and limitations: Compared with models, monozygotic twins showed more out-of-frame TCR alpha sharing. For cord blood, abundant beta clonotypes had fewer insertions, unlike memory repertoires, which showed none.

TCRdb itself ran the 5' RACE reads through MiXCR, one entry per CDR3 protein. The data hold 1.5 million to 2 million distinct CDR3 sequences, with around 29% observed a single time. Germline assignment: CDR1 LGHNA and CDR2 YNFKEQ. With V trimmed by 0 bases and J by 4 bases, 1 base remained unmatched. The CDR3 has 16 residues. This clonotype was counted a few times. Antigen: not known. The rearrangement joins TRBV4-2 to TRBJ2-5, with 14 nucleotides matching TRBD2. This clonotype originated in a newborn girl in good health. Sequenced: cord blood. CDR3 region: CASSQDGTSGRETQYF. CDR3 nucleotide sequence: TGTGCCAGCAGCCAAGATGGGACTAGCGGGAGAGAGACCCAGTACTTC.